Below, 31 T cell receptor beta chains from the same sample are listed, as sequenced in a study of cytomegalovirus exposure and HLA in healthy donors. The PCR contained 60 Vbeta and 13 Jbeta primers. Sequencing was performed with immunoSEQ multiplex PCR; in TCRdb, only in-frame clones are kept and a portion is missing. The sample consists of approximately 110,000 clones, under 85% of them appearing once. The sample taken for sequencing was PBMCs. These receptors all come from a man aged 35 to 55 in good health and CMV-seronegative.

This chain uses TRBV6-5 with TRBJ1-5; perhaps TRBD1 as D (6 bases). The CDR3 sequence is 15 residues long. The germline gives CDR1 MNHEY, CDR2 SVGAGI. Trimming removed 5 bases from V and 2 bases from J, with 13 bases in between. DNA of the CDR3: TGTGCCAGCAGTCCTACAGGGATCGGCAATCAGCCCCAGCATTTT. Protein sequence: CASSPTGIGNQPQHF.

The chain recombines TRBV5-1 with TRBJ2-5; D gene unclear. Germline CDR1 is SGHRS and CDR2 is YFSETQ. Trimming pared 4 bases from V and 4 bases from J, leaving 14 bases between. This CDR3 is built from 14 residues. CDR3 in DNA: TGCGCCAGCAGCATACAACAGAGCACAGAGACCCAGTACTTC. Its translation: CASSIQQSTETQYF.

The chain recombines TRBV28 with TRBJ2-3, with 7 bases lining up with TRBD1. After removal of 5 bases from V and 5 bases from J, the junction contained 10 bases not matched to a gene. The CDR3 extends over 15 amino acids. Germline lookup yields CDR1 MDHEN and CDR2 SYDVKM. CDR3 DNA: TGTGCCAGCAGTCTTGACAGGGTGAGGGAAGATACGCAGTATTTT. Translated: CASSLDRVREDTQYF.

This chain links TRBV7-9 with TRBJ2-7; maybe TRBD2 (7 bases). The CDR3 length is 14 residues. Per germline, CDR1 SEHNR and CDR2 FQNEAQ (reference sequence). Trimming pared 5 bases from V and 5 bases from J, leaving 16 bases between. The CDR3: CASSRHGGADEQYF. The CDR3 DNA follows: TGTGCCAGCAGCCGACATGGGGGGGCGGACGAGCAGTACTTC.

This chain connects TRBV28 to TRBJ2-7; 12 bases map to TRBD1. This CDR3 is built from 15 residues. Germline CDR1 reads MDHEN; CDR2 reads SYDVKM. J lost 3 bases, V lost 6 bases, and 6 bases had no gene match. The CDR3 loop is CASSAGTGGFYEQYF. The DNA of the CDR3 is TGTGCCAGCAGCGCCGGGACAGGGGGCTTCTACGAGCAGTACTTC.

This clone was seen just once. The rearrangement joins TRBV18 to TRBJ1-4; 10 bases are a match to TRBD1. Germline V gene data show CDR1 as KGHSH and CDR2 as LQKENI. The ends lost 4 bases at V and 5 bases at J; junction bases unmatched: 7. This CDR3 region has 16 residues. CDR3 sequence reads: CASSQTGGRSNEKLFF. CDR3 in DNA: TGTGCCAGCTCACAGACAGGGGGCCGGTCGAATGAAAAACTGTTTTTT.

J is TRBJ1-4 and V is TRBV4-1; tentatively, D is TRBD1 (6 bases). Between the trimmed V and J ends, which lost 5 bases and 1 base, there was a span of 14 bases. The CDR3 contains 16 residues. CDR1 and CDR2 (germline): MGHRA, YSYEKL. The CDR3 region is CASSKGDKRTNEKLFF. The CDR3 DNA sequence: TGCGCCAGCAGCAAAGGGGACAAGCGAACTAATGAAAAACTGTTTTTT.

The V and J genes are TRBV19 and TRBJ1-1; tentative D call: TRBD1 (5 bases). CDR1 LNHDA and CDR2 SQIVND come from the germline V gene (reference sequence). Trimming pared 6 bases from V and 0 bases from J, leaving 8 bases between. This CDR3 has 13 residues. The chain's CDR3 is CASSRTMNTEAFF. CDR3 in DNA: TGTGCCAGTAGCCGGACAATGAACACTGAAGCTTTCTTT.

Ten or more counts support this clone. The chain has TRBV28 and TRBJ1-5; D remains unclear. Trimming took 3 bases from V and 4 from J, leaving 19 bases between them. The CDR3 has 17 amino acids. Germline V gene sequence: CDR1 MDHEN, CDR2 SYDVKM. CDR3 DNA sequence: TGTGCCAGCAGTTTCCGGGGAACTAGAAGAGAGAATCAGCCCCAGCATTTT. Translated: CASSFRGTRRENQPQHF.

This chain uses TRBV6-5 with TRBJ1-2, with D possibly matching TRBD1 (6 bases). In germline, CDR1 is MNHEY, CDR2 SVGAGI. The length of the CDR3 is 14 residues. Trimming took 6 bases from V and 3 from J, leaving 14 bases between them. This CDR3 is CASSPVGADYGYTF. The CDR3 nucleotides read TGTGCCAGCAGCCCCGTGGGGGCAGACTATGGCTACACCTTC.

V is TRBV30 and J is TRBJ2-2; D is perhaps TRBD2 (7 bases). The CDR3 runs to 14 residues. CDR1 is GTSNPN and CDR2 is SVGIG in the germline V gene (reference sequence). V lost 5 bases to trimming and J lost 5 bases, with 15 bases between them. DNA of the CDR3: TGTGCCTGGTGCCTAGGGGGGGCAACCGGGGAGCTGTTTTTT. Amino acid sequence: CAWCLGGATGELFF. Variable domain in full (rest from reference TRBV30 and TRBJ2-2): SQTIHQWPATLVQPVGSPLSLECTVEGTSNPNLYWYRQAAGRGLQLLFYSVGIGQISSEVPQNLSASRPQDRQFILSSKKLLLSDSGFYLCAWCLGGATGELFFGEGSRLTVL.

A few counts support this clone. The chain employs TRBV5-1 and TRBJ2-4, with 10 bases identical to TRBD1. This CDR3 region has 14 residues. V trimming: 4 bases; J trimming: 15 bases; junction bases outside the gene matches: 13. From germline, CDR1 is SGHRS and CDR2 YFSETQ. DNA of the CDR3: TGCGCCAGCAGCCCGGGGACAGGGGAGATTTCGGGGTACTTC. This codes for CASSPGTGEISGYF.

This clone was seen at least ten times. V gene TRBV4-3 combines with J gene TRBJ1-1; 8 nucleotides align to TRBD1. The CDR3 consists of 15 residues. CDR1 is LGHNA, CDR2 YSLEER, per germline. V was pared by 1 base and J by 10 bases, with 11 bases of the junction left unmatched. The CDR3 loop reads CASSQASTGVGGAFF. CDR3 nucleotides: TGCGCCAGCAGCCAAGCGTCGACAGGGGTCGGCGGAGCTTTCTTT.

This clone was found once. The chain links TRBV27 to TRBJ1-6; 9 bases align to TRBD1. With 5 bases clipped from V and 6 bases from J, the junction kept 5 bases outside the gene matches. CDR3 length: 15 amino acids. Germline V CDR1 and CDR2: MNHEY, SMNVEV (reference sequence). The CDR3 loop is CASSLRDRVNSPLHF. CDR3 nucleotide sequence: TGTGCCAGCAGTCTACGGGACAGGGTTAATTCACCCCTCCACTTT.

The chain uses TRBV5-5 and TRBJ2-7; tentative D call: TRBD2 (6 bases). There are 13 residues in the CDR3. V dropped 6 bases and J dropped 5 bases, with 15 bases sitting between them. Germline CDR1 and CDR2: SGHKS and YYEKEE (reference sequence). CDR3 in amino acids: CASTRTGGDEQYF. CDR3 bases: TGTGCCAGCACCCGAACCGGGGGAGACGAGCAGTACTTC.

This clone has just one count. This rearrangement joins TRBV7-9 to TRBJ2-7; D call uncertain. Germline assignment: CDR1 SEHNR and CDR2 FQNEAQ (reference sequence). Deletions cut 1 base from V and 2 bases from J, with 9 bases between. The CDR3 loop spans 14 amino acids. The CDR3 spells CASSLVPETYEQYF. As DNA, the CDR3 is TGTGCCAGCAGCTTAGTACCGGAGACCTACGAGCAGTACTTC. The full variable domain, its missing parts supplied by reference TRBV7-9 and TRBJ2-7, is DTGVSQNPRHKITKRGQNVTFRCDPISEHNRLYWYRQTLGQGPEFLTYFQNEAQLEKSRLLSDRFSAERPKGSFSTLEIQRTEQGDSAMYLCASSLVPETYEQYFGPGTRLTVT.

The CDR3: CASSSGVNTEAFF. The CDR3 DNA is TGTGCCAGCAGCTCAGGGGTGAACACTGAAGCTTTCTTT. The J gene is TRBJ1-1, the V gene TRBV7-8, with TRBD1 as a possible D gene (6 bases). V lost 4 bases to trimming and J lost 0 bases, with 6 bases between them. Per the germline V gene, CDR1 is SGHVS and CDR2 is FQNEAQ. The CDR3 totals 13 residues.

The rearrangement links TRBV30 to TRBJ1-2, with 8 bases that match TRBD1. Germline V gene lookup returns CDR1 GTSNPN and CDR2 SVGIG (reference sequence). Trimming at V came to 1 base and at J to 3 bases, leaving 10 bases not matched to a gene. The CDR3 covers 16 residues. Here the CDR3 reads CAWSGEGQDFYYGYTF. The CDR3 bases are TGTGCCTGGAGTGGGGAGGGACAGGACTTCTACTATGGCTACACCTTC.

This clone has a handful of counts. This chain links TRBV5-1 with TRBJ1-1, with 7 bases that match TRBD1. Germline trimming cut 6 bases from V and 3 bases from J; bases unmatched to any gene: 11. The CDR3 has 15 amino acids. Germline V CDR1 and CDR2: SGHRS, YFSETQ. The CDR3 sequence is CASTQLGRGDTEAFF. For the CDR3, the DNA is TGCGCCAGCACCCAACTTGGCAGGGGGGACACTGAAGCTTTCTTT.

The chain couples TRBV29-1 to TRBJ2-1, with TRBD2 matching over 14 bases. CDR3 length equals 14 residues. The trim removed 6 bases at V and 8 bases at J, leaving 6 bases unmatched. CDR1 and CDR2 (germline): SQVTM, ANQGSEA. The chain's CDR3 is CSVAGLAGGYEQFF. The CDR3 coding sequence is TGCAGCGTGGCTGGACTAGCGGGGGGTTATGAGCAGTTCTTC.

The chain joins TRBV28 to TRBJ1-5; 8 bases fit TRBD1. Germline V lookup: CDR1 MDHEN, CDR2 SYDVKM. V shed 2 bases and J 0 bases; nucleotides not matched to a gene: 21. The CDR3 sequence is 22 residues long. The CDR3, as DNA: TGTGCCAGCAGTTTAATTTTTGGGGAACGACAGGGGAGAAGGGCTAGCAATCAGCCCCAGCATTTT. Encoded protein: CASSLIFGERQGRRASNQPQHF.

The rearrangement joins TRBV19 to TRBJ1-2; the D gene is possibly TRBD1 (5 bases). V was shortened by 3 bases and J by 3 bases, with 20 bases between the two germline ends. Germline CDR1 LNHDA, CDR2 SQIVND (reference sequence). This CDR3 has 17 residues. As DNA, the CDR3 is TGTGCCAGTAGTATTTCTGGGGCGCGCAGGGTAGACTATGGCTACACCTTC. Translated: CASSISGARRVDYGYTF. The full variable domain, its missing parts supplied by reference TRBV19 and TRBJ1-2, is DGGITQSPKYLFRKEGQNVTLSCEQNLNHDAMYWYRQDPGQGLRLIYYSQIVNDFQKGDIAEGYSVSREKKESFPLTVTSAQKNPTAFYLCASSISGARRVDYGYTFGSGTRLTVV.

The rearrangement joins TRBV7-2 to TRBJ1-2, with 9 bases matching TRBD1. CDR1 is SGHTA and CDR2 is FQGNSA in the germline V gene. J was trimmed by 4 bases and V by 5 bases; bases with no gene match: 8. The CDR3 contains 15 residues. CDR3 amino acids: CASSLRDRAGYGYTF. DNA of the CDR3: TGTGCCAGCAGCCTAAGGGACAGGGCGGGCTATGGCTACACCTTC. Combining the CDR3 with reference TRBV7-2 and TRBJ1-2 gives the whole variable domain GAGVSQSPSNKVTEKGKDVELRCDPISGHTALYWYRQSLGQGLEFLIYFQGNSAPDKSGLPSDRFSAERTGGSVSTLTIQRTQQEDSAVYLCASSLRDRAGYGYTFGSGTRLTVV.

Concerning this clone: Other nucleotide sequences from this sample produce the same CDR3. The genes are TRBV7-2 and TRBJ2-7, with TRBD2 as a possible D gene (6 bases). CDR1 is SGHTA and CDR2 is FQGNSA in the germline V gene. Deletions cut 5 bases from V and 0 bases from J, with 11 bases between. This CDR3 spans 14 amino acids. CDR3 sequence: CASSRDGSSYEQYF. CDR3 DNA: TGTGCCAGCAGCAGGGACGGGAGCTCCTACGAGCAGTACTTC.

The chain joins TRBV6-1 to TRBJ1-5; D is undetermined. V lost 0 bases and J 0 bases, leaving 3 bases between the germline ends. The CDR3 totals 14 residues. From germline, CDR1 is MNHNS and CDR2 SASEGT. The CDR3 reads CASSEAYSNQPQHF. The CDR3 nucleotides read TGTGCCAGCAGTGAAGCGTATAGCAATCAGCCCCAGCATTTT.

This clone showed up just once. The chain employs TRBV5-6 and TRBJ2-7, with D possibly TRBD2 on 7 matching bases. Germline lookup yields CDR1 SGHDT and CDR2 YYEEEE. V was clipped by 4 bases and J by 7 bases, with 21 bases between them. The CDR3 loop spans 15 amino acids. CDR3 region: CASSNPRAGAEEQYF. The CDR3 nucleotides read TGTGCCAGCAGCAATCCGCGGGCGGGGGCGGAGGAGCAGTACTTC.

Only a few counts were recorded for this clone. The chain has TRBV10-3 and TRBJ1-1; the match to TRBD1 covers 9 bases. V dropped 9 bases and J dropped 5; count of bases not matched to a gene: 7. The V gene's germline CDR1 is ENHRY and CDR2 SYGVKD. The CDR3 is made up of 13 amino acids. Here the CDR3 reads CAISGQGRTEAFF. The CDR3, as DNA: TGTGCCATATCGGGACAGGGTCGGACTGAAGCTTTCTTT.

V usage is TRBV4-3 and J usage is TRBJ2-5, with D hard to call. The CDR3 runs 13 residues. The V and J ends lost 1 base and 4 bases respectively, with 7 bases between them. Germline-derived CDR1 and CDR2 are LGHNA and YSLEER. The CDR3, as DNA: TGCGCCAGCAGCCAAGGGCCGGGAGAGACCCAGTACTTC. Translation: CASSQGPGETQYF.

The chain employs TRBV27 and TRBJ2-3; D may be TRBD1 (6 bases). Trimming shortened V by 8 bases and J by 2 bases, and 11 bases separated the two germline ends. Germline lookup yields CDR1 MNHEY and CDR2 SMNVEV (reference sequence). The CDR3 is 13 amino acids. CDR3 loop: CASRGQNTDTQYF. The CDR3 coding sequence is TGTGCCAGCCGTGGACAGAACACAGATACGCAGTATTTT.

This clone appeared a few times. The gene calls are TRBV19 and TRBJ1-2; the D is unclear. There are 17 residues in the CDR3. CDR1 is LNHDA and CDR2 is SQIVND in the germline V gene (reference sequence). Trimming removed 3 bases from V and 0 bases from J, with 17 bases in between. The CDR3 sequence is CASSMLPRQRANYGYTF. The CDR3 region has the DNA TGTGCCAGTAGTATGCTACCCCGGCAGAGGGCTAACTATGGCTACACCTTC.

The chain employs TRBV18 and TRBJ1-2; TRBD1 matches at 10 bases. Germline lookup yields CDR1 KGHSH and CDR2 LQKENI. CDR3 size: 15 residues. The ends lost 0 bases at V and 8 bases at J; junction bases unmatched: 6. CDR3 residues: CASSPPKGQGGGYTF. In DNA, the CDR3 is TGTGCCAGCTCACCACCGAAAGGACAGGGGGGAGGCTACACCTTC.